These 32 T cell receptor beta chains were sequenced from one sample in a study of blood T cell repertoires in COVID-19. TCRdb keeps only in-frame clones here, not all; method: immunoSEQ multiplex PCR. Here the sample spans 150,000 or so clones, 82% being singletons. The sample comprised peripheral blood. The source is a human donor with acute or convalescent COVID-19. The donor label of this sample is uncertain.

The V and J genes are TRBV7-2 and TRBJ2-1; tentatively, D is TRBD1 (7 bases). The CDR3 contains 13 residues. The V end was cut by 5 bases, the J end by 10 bases, with 15 bases between. Per germline, CDR1 SGHTA and CDR2 FQGNSA. The CDR3 DNA follows: TGTGCCAGCAGCCCAGGGGGGCTTACGGAGCAGTTCTTC. Protein sequence: CASSPGGLTEQFF.

The chain couples TRBV30 to TRBJ2-7; D unresolved. Germline-derived CDR1 and CDR2 are GTSNPN and SVGIG (reference sequence). Trimming pared 5 bases from V and 2 bases from J, leaving 7 bases between. CDR3 length: 11 amino acids. This CDR3 is CAWGGAYEQYF. In DNA form, the CDR3 reads TGTGCCTGGGGCGGTGCCTACGAGCAGTACTTC.

This clone was seen only once. The V gene is TRBV9, the J gene TRBJ2-2, with D perhaps TRBD2 (6 bases). V lost 5 bases to trimming and J lost 4 bases, with 12 bases between them. CDR3 length: 14 amino acids. Germline V gives CDR1 SGDLS, CDR2 YYNGEE. The CDR3 sequence: CASSYFGGTGELFF. The DNA of the CDR3 is TGTGCCAGCAGTTACTTCGGGGGCACCGGGGAGCTGTTTTTT.

The rearrangement links TRBV2 to TRBJ2-3; no clear D. The CDR3 has 14 amino acids. Trimming left V 7 bases short and J 1 base short, with 12 bases between. Germline V lookup: CDR1 SNHLY, CDR2 FYNNEI. The DNA for the CDR3 is TGTGCCAGCAAACAGTATGAAGGCACAGATACGCAGTATTTT. This gives the protein CASKQYEGTDTQYF.

The V call is TRBV10-1, the J call TRBJ2-2; D is possibly TRBD1 (5 bases). The V and J ends lost 7 bases and 0 bases respectively, with 9 bases between them. Germline loops: CDR1 WNHNN, CDR2 SYGVQD (reference sequence). This CDR3 spans 14 amino acids. The CDR3 spells CASTLQANTGELFF. DNA of the CDR3: TGCGCCAGCACGCTACAGGCGAACACCGGGGAGCTGTTTTTT.

The genes are TRBV6-5 and TRBJ1-5; D unclear. CDR1 MNHEY and CDR2 SVGAGI come from the germline V gene. Trimming took off 0 bases at V and 9 bases at J, with 15 bases between the two ends. The CDR3 extends over 15 amino acids. The CDR3 coding sequence is TGTGCCAGCAGTTACTCGAACCCCGCCGGGTGGCCCCAGCATTTT. Protein product: CASSYSNPAGWPQHF.

This clone came up many times. The V gene is TRBV7-2, the J gene TRBJ1-2, with 10 bases matching TRBD1. CDR3 length equals 15 residues. The junction had 6 bases not matched to a gene; V was cut back by 3 bases and J by 5 bases. The germline V gene encodes CDR1 SGHTA and CDR2 FQGNSA. The CDR3 here is CASSLGQGKGYGYTF. The CDR3 DNA follows: TGTGCCAGCAGCTTGGGACAGGGGAAGGGGTATGGCTACACCTTC.

This chain connects TRBV30 to TRBJ1-1; weak D call: TRBD1 (5 bases). The germline gives CDR1 GTSNPN, CDR2 SVGIG (reference sequence). This CDR3 has 11 residues. Trimming stripped 5 bases from V and 8 bases from J, with 12 bases between. The DNA for the CDR3 is TGTGCCTGGCGGGAGGGGTCGGAAGCTTTCTTT. This codes for CAWREGSEAFF.

The chain employs TRBV30 and TRBJ2-7; TRBD1 matches at 8 bases. Trimming at V came to 5 bases and at J to 5 bases, leaving 5 bases not matched to a gene. The CDR3 has 12 residues. In germline, CDR1 is GTSNPN, CDR2 SVGIG (reference sequence). CDR3 sequence: CAWGRQGHEQYF. CDR3 DNA: TGTGCCTGGGGCCGACAGGGGCACGAGCAGTACTTC. Variable domain in full (rest from reference TRBV30 and TRBJ2-7): SQTIHQWPATLVQPVGSPLSLECTVEGTSNPNLYWYRQAAGRGLQLLFYSVGIGQISSEVPQNLSASRPQDRQFILSSKKLLLSDSGFYLCAWGRQGHEQYFGPGTRLTVT.

The chain recombines TRBV3-1 (or the pseudogene TRBV3-2) with TRBJ1-1; D possibly corresponds to TRBD1 (5 bases). The germline V and J ends were trimmed by 4 bases and 5 bases, with 14 bases remaining between them. Germline lookup yields CDR1 LGHDT and CDR2 YNNKEL (reference sequence). The length of the CDR3 is 14 residues. The CDR3 loop reads CASSPRGPGTEAFF. The CDR3 DNA sequence: TGTGCCAGCAGCCCGCGGGGCCCGGGGACTGAAGCTTTCTTT.

The chain couples TRBV11-2 to TRBJ1-2; 7 positions match TRBD1. The V and J ends lost 5 bases and 4 bases, in that order; junction bases with no gene match: 4. From germline, CDR1 is SGHAT and CDR2 FQNNGV. The CDR3 loop spans 13 amino acids. CDR3 in DNA: TGTGCCAGCAGCCCGCAGGGGGTCTATGGCTACACCTTC. Its translation is CASSPQGVYGYTF.

V and J are TRBV5-1 and TRBJ1-2; possibly TRBD1 for D (5 bases). The CDR3 sequence is 16 residues long. Germline values: CDR1 SGHRS, CDR2 YFSETQ. V lost 9 bases, J lost 2 bases, and 23 bases lay in between. CDR3 protein: CATQLTAGGTNYGYTF. The DNA for the CDR3 is TGCGCCACCCAGCTAACCGCGGGGGGAACGAACTATGGCTACACCTTC.

In DNA, the CDR3 is TGTGCCAGTAGTATCGGGTTGGTCGGCGGCCAGCCCCAGCATTTT. Protein: CASSIGLVGGQPQHF. The chain carries TRBV19 and TRBJ1-5; D unresolved. CDR1 is LNHDA, CDR2 SQIVND, per germline (reference sequence). V shed 3 bases and J shed 7 bases, with 16 bases lying between them. This CDR3 has 15 residues.

The chain links TRBV6-6 to TRBJ1-2; a possible D gene is TRBD1 (6 bases). The CDR3 is made up of 14 amino acids. CDR1 is MNHNY and CDR2 is SVGAGI in the germline V gene (reference sequence). Deletions cut 6 bases from V and 3 bases from J, with 14 bases between. CDR3 bases: TGTGCCAGCAGAGTTTCCTCAGGGGACTATGGCTACACCTTC. This gives the protein CASRVSSGDYGYTF.

This chain joins TRBV7-9 and TRBJ1-5; 9 bases line up with TRBD1. V was clipped by 7 bases and J by 5 bases; unmatched bases: 3. The CDR3 runs 13 residues. The V gene's germline CDR1 is SEHNR and CDR2 FQNEAQ (reference sequence). For the CDR3, the DNA is TGTGCCAGCACCGGGACAGGGTATCAGCCCCAGCATTTT. Amino acid sequence: CASTGTGYQPQHF.

This clone occurred a few times. The chain recombines TRBV7-9 with TRBJ1-1; 7 nucleotides align to TRBD1. Unmatched junction bases numbered 7, after V lost 5 bases and J lost 7 bases. The length of the CDR3 is 13 residues. From germline, CDR1 is SEHNR and CDR2 FQNEAQ (reference sequence). CDR3 region: CASSRGQVGEAFF. The CDR3 coding sequence is TGTGCCAGCAGCCGTGGACAGGTGGGTGAAGCTTTCTTT.

V usage is TRBV5-1 and J usage is TRBJ1-2; 8 bases are shared with TRBD1. This CDR3 comprises 14 residues. The V and J ends lost 5 bases and 5 bases, in that order; junction bases with no gene match: 8. Germline assignment: CDR1 SGHRS and CDR2 YFSETQ. CDR3 sequence: CASSITGGSYGYTF. In nucleotides, the CDR3 is TGCGCCAGCAGTATCACAGGGGGGTCATATGGCTACACCTTC.

This chain uses TRBV19 with TRBJ1-4; no clear D gene. This CDR3 comprises 14 residues. Germline V gives CDR1 LNHDA, CDR2 SQIVND (reference sequence). Trimming removed 6 bases at V and 8 bases at J, with 16 bases between. CDR3 DNA sequence: TGTGCCAGTAGGCGGCAGGTCGGCGGGGAAAAACTGTTTTTT. Protein sequence: CASRRQVGGEKLFF.

This clone was seen once. The J gene is TRBJ2-3, the V gene TRBV5-4; 13 nucleotides align to TRBD2. The germline V gene encodes CDR1 SGHNT and CDR2 YYREEE (reference sequence). V lost 4 bases to trimming and J lost 5 bases; unmatched junction nucleotides: 7. This CDR3 is built from 16 residues. CDR3 nucleotides: TGTGCCAGCAGCGCTCGACTAGCGGGGGGCCTAGATACGCAGTATTTT. It yields the protein CASSARLAGGLDTQYF.

This clone was seen a single time. This chain uses TRBV19 with TRBJ2-1, with TRBD1 matching over 8 bases. The CDR3 is made up of 15 amino acids. Germline CDR1 and CDR2: LNHDA and SQIVND (reference sequence). The V segment lost 5 bases and the J segment 5 bases; nucleotides outside the gene matches: 8. CDR3 sequence reads: CASSLRQGKNNEQFF. DNA for the CDR3: TGTGCCAGTAGTCTTAGACAGGGGAAAAACAATGAGCAGTTCTTC.

The rearrangement uses TRBV12-3 or TRBV12-4 and TRBJ1-1, with TRBD1 matching 10 bases. CDR3 length: 12 residues. The V segment lost 4 bases and the J segment 12 bases; nucleotides outside the gene matches: 5. DNA for the CDR3: TGTGCCAGCAGTTACGGACAGGGGGATACTTTCTTT. Protein sequence: CASSYGQGDTFF.

The V gene is TRBV7-9, the J gene TRBJ1-2; D uncertain. The germline gives CDR1 SEHNR, CDR2 FQNEAQ (reference sequence). The CDR3 runs to 15 residues. Trimming pared 1 base from V and 8 bases from J, leaving 17 bases between. CDR3 nucleotide sequence: TGTGCCAGCAGCTTAGATGTGGGGAGCTCGGGGGGCTACACCTTC. Its translation: CASSLDVGSSGGYTF.

The chain combines TRBV9 with TRBJ1-3; D remains unclear. V was cut by 4 bases and J by 1 base, with 9 bases left in between. This CDR3 spans 14 amino acids. Germline V CDR1 and CDR2: SGDLS, YYNGEE. The CDR3 spells CASSMDYSGNTIYF. The CDR3 bases are TGTGCCAGCAGCATGGACTATTCTGGAAACACCATATATTTT.

Here the CDR3 DNA reads TGTGCCATCAGTGATTTGTCGTTACAGGGGGGCAATCAGCCCCAGCATTTT. Its translation is CAISDLSLQGGNQPQHF. V gene TRBV10-3 combines with J gene TRBJ1-5; TRBD1 aligns across 8 bases. Germline-derived CDR1 and CDR2 are ENHRY and SYGVKD. J gave up 2 bases and V 3 bases, and 9 bases lay outside the gene matches. The CDR3 is 17 amino acids.

The chain uses TRBV30 and TRBJ1-2; D remains ambiguous. Trimming shortened V by 3 bases and J by 4 bases, and 15 bases separated the two germline ends. The CDR3 spans 14 residues. In germline, CDR1 is GTSNPN, CDR2 SVGIG (reference sequence). The CDR3 sequence: CAWSLHPFSYGYTF. The CDR3 nucleotides are TGTGCCTGGAGCCTGCACCCTTTTAGCTATGGCTACACCTTC.

This rearrangement joins TRBV6-5 to TRBJ1-1, with D maybe TRBD1 (5 bases). V was clipped by 7 bases and J by 4 bases, with 16 bases between them. The CDR3 runs 14 residues. Germline V gene sequence: CDR1 MNHEY, CDR2 SVGAGI. The CDR3 loop is CASTGVMGSTEAFF. The CDR3 region has the DNA TGTGCCAGCACGGGGGTTATGGGCAGCACTGAAGCTTTCTTT.

The chain employs TRBV6-6 and TRBJ1-1; the match to TRBD1 covers 7 bases. After removal of 8 bases from V and 0 bases from J, the junction contained 6 bases not matched to a gene. The CDR3 is 14 residues long. Germline V gene sequence: CDR1 MNHNY, CDR2 SVGAGI (reference sequence). The DNA of the CDR3 is TGTGCCAGCGCTTTGGGACAGCTGAACACTGAAGCTTTCTTT. It is translated as CASALGQLNTEAFF.

The V gene is TRBV7-9, the J gene TRBJ2-7; 11 bases match TRBD2. J lost 4 bases, V lost 5 bases, and 10 bases had no gene match. This CDR3 region has 16 residues. Germline-derived CDR1 and CDR2 are SEHNR and FQNEAQ (reference sequence). The DNA of the CDR3 is TGTGCCAGCAGCCGAACTAGCGGGGGATTCCGATACGAGCAGTACTTC. As protein: CASSRTSGGFRYEQYF.

This clone appeared a single time. This chain joins TRBV27 and TRBJ1-5; TRBD1 matches at 8 bases. The CDR3 runs 15 residues. Germline V CDR1 and CDR2: MNHEY, SMNVEV (reference sequence). V shed 7 bases and J 4 bases; nucleotides not matched to a gene: 9. CDR3 amino acids: CASTSLGTGNQPQHF. Here the CDR3 DNA reads TGTGCCAGCACCTCCTTGGGGACAGGAAATCAGCCCCAGCATTTT.

J is TRBJ2-5 and V is TRBV25-1; no definite D call. From germline, CDR1 is MGHDK and CDR2 SYGVNS. Between the trimmed V and J ends, which lost 2 bases and 2 bases, there was a span of 6 bases. CDR3 length: 13 amino acids. The CDR3 is CASSEPGQETQYF. In DNA, the CDR3 is TGTGCCAGCAGTGAACCCGGGCAAGAGACCCAGTACTTC.

J is TRBJ2-1 and V is TRBV3-1 (or the pseudogene TRBV3-2); 10 nucleotides align to TRBD1. The CDR3 has 17 residues. V lost 1 base and J lost 4; bases outside the gene matches: 7. Germline CDR1 and CDR2: LGHDT and YNNKEL (reference sequence). CDR3: CASSQALDRGGYNEQFF. The CDR3 bases are TGTGCCAGCAGCCAAGCCCTGGACAGGGGGGGGTACAATGAGCAGTTCTTC.

The chain joins TRBV7-2 to TRBJ2-5, with D possibly being TRBD1 (5 bases). The germline gives CDR1 SGHTA, CDR2 FQGNSA. The CDR3 totals 15 residues. Trimming cost V 3 bases and J 4 bases, with 15 bases left between them. The CDR3: CASSLGQGWGETQYF. CDR3 coding DNA: TGTGCCAGCAGCTTGGGGCAGGGATGGGGAGAGACCCAGTACTTC. Full variable domain (missing parts from reference TRBV7-2 and TRBJ2-5): GAGVSQSPSNKVTEKGKDVELRCDPISGHTALYWYRQSLGQGLEFLIYFQGNSAPDKSGLPSDRFSAERTGGSVSTLTIQRTQQEDSAVYLCASSLGQGWGETQYFGPGTRLLVL.